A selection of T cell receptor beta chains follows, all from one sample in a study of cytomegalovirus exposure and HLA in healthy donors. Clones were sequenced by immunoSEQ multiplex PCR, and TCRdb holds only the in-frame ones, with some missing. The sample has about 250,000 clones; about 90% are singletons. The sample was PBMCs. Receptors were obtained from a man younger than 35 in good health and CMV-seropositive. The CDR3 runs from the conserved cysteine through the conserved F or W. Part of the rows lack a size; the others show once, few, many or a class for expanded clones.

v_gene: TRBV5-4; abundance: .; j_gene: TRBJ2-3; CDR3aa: CASSTRLAGADTQYF
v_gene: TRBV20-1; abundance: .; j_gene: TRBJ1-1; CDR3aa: CRTPGSTEAFF
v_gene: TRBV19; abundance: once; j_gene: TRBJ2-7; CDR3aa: CASSKGGMVYEQYF
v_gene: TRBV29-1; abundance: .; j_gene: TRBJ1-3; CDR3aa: CSIRLSSGNTIYF
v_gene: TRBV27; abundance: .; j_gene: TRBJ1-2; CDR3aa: CASSSGVNYGYTF
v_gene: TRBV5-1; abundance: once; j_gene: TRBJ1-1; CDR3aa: CASSPSLALNTEAFF
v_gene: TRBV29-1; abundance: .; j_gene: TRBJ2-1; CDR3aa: CSVVTGGIGNEQFF
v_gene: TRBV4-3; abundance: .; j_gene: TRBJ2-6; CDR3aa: CASSLFRGREAGANVLTF
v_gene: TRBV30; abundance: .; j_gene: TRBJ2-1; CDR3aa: CAWSPWASGRREQFF
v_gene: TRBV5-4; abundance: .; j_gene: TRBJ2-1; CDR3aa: CASSTWRGPDEQFF
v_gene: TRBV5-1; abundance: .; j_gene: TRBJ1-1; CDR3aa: CASSLAAESMNTEAFF
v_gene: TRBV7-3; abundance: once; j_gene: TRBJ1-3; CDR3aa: CASSLRGDSGNTIYF
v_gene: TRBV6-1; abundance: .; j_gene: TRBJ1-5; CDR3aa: CASGQGDQPQHF
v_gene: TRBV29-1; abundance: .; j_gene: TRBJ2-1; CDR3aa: CSVEDPEREVLYNEQFF
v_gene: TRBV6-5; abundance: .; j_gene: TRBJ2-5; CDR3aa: CASSYAPGETQYF
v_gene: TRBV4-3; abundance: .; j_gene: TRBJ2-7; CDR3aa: CASSQTLTATGSRYEQYF
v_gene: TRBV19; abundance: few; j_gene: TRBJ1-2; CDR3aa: CASSSPGRLSYGYTF
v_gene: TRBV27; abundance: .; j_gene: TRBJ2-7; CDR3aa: CASSLWGTGVDHEQYF
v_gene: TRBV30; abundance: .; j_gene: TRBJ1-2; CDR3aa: CAWSPGGRGYTF